The 16 T cell receptor beta chains presented below share a single source sample, sequenced in a study of OX40 agonist ivuxolimab in advanced cancers. The data were produced by immunoSEQ multiplex PCR, yet TCRdb's version contains in-frame clones alone and is incomplete. The sample yields around 60,000 clones, about 87% seen once. Material: CD4+ or CD8+ T cells sorted from blood, obtained in a trial of the OX40 agonist ivuxolimab. The receptors here all came from an adult with an advanced solid tumor such as melanoma, head and neck, liver or kidney cancer.

The chain couples TRBV7-9 to TRBJ2-7, with D perhaps matching TRBD2 (7 bases). CDR1 SEHNR and CDR2 FQNEAQ come from the germline V gene (reference sequence). Trimming removed 5 bases at V and 7 bases at J, with 18 bases between. The CDR3 has 14 residues. The CDR3 region is CASSPPGGRWEQYF. The CDR3 DNA sequence: TGTGCCAGCAGCCCCCCGGGGGGCCGTTGGGAGCAGTACTTC.

The chain joins TRBV15 to TRBJ2-1, with no clear D. Germline lookup yields CDR1 LNHNV and CDR2 YYDKDF (reference sequence). This CDR3 spans 12 amino acids. V lost 2 bases to trimming and J lost 9 bases, with 8 bases between them. CDR3 coding DNA: TGTGCCACCAGCAGAAATGATTTTGAGCAGTTCTTC. This translates into CATSRNDFEQFF. Full variable domain (remainder filled in from reference TRBV15 and TRBJ2-1): DAMVIQNPRYQVTQFGKPVTLSCSQTLNHNVMYWYQQKSSQAPKLLFHYYDKDFNNEADTPDNFQSRRPNTSFCFLDIRSPGLGDTAMYLCATSRNDFEQFFGPGTRLTVL.

The chain uses TRBV9 and TRBJ2-7, with a tentative D call TRBD1 (5 bases). CDR1 and CDR2 from the germline V gene are SGDLS and YYNGEE. V was clipped by 0 bases and J by 5 bases, with 12 bases between them. This CDR3 contains 14 residues. In DNA form, the CDR3 reads TGTGCCAGCAGCGTAGATGTGGGGCGCGACGAGCAGTACTTC. This sequence encodes CASSVDVGRDEQYF.

The chain has TRBV28 and TRBJ2-5; D could derive from TRBD1 or TRBD2 (7 bases each). The V end was cut by 1 base, the J end by 8 bases, with 14 bases between. The length of the CDR3 is 14 residues. Germline loops: CDR1 MDHEN, CDR2 SYDVKM. This CDR3 reads CASSLSAGGGTQYF. CDR3 coding DNA: TGTGCCAGCAGTTTATCGGCAGGGGGGGGAACCCAGTACTTC.

This clone has more than one count but fewer than ten. The chain couples TRBV19 to TRBJ1-6, with TRBD1 matching over 10 bases. The trim removed 7 bases at V and 7 bases at J, leaving 1 base unmatched. The CDR3 length is 13 residues. CDR1 and CDR2 (germline): LNHDA, SQIVND (reference sequence). The CDR3 DNA reads TGTGCCAGTATGGGACAGGGGAATTCACCCCTCCACTTT. Protein: CASMGQGNSPLHF.

The DNA of the CDR3 is TGTGCCAGCTCACCGTTGTTTGCTGCTAGCGGGAGGGCCGGGAGTGAGCAGTTCTTC. As protein: CASSPLFAASGRAGSEQFF. The chain couples TRBV18 to TRBJ2-1; 12 bases match TRBD2. V lost 3 bases to trimming and J lost 9 bases; unmatched junction nucleotides: 18. The CDR3 extends over 19 amino acids. Germline CDR1 is KGHSH and CDR2 is LQKENI.

The chain recombines TRBV14 with TRBJ1-4; D might be TRBD1 (6 bases). The germline V gene encodes CDR1 SGHDN and CDR2 FVKESK. The CDR3 consists of 15 residues. Trimming removed 2 bases at V and 3 bases at J, with 10 bases between. Here the CDR3 reads CASSQQGLANEKLFF. The DNA for the CDR3 is TGTGCCAGCAGCCAACAGGGGTTGGCTAATGAAAAACTGTTTTTT.

V is TRBV6-6 and J is TRBJ2-7, with 7 bases fitting TRBD1. Germline CDR1 is MNHNY and CDR2 is SVGAGI (reference sequence). Trimming at V came to 6 bases and at J to 4 bases, leaving 3 bases not matched to a gene. The CDR3 loop spans 12 amino acids. Written as DNA, the CDR3 is TGTGCCAGCAGGGACAGGCCGTACGAGCAGTACTTC. Encoded protein: CASRDRPYEQYF.

The V and J genes are TRBV5-8 and TRBJ2-7; D possibly corresponds to TRBD2 (7 bases). V lost 2 bases and J 0 bases, leaving 12 bases between the germline ends. Germline V gives CDR1 SGHTS, CDR2 YDEGEE. This CDR3 has 15 residues. CDR3 residues: CASSFGGLLSYEQYF. The DNA of the CDR3 is TGTGCCAGCAGCTTCGGGGGGCTCCTCTCCTACGAGCAGTACTTC.

The chain joins TRBV4-2 to TRBJ2-2; D perhaps matches TRBD1 (6 bases). The CDR3 covers 16 residues. V lost 0 bases and J 3 bases, leaving 11 bases between the germline ends. CDR1 and CDR2 (germline): LGHNA, YNFKEQ. CDR3 amino acids: CASSQEPGTHTGELFF. The CDR3, as DNA: TGTGCCAGCAGCCAAGAGCCCGGGACACACACCGGGGAGCTGTTTTTT.

This clone turned up a few times. At one of its ends the junction is not consistent with the germline gene, which may arise from a read error. The gene calls are TRBV6-1 and TRBJ2-1, with TRBD1 identical over 8 bases. Germline V gene data show CDR1 as MNHNS and CDR2 as SASEGT. CDR3 length: 15 residues. The CDR3 sequence: CASREGTGSYNEQFF. Written as DNA, the CDR3 is TGTGCCAGCAGAGAAGGGACAGGCTCCTACAATGAGCAGTTCTTC.

This clone was seen only once. The chain couples TRBV28 to TRBJ2-7, with 10 bases fitting TRBD2. Losses at the gene ends were 3 bases for V and 6 bases for J; bases not matched to a gene: 11. Germline assignment: CDR1 MDHEN and CDR2 SYDVKM. CDR3 length equals 16 residues. CDR3 amino acids: CASSFARTSGGGEQYF. The CDR3 DNA is TGTGCCAGCAGTTTTGCTCGGACTAGCGGCGGAGGCGAGCAGTACTTC.

Points on this clone: Additional DNA sequences in this sample encode the identical CDR3. This chain connects TRBV18 to TRBJ2-5; the D is unclear. Germline V gives CDR1 KGHSH, CDR2 LQKENI. This CDR3 contains 11 residues. V was clipped by 3 bases and J by 1 base, with 0 bases between them. CDR3 loop: CASSPQETQYF. CDR3 in DNA: TGTGCCAGCTCACCCCAAGAGACCCAGTACTTC.

The chain links TRBV28 to TRBJ2-5, with 9 bases aligning to TRBD1. The trim removed 4 bases at V and 5 bases at J, leaving 14 bases unmatched. CDR1 and CDR2 (germline): MDHEN, SYDVKM. The CDR3 runs to 17 residues. The CDR3: CASSSVTGTGRGETQYF. The CDR3 DNA follows: TGTGCCAGCAGTTCGGTAACCGGGACAGGGCGGGGGGAGACCCAGTACTTC.

The chain has TRBV20-1 and TRBJ1-2; TRBD1 matches at 9 bases. Germline V gene data show CDR1 as DFQATT and CDR2 as SNEGSKA (reference sequence). This CDR3 contains 11 residues. The CDR3, as DNA: TGCAGCGGGACAGGGCACTATGGCTACACCTTC. Translated, it gives CSGTGHYGYTF.

The genes are TRBV30 and TRBJ1-3; 9 bases map to TRBD1. The CDR3 loop spans 14 amino acids. V trimming: 3 bases; J trimming: 2 bases; junction bases outside the gene matches: 2. Germline V gene lookup returns CDR1 GTSNPN and CDR2 SVGIG (reference sequence). CDR3 region: CAWSRTGAGNTIYF. The CDR3 nucleotides read TGTGCCTGGAGCCGGACAGGGGCTGGAAACACCATATATTTT.